The next 2 T cell receptor beta chains were all read from a single sample in a study of identifying expanded T cells in peripheral blood. TCRdb keeps only in-frame clones here, not all; method: immunoSEQ multiplex PCR. In the table there are some 96,000 clones, around 90% of which are singletons. Sequencing used blood. The receptor source for this set is a person aged 18-70 years in good health.

This clone came up once. V and J are TRBV7-2 and TRBJ2-1, with D perhaps TRBD1 (6 bases). The germline CDR1 and CDR2 sequences are SGHTA and FQGNSA. Trimming removed 1 base from V and 7 bases from J, with 14 bases in between. CDR3 size: 15 residues. CDR3 bases: TGTGCCAGCAGCTTAGATGTGGGGGCGAGGAATGAGCAGTTCTTC. It encodes CASSLDVGARNEQFF.

V usage is TRBV5-1 and J usage is TRBJ2-3, with a possible D match to TRBD1 (6 bases). CDR1 and CDR2 from the germline V gene are SGHRS and YFSETQ. V lost 4 bases to trimming and J lost 2 bases, with 11 bases between them. This CDR3 region has 14 residues. The CDR3 spells CASSHGQNTDTQYF. In DNA form, the CDR3 reads TGCGCCAGCAGCCATGGACAGAACACAGATACGCAGTATTTT.